The clone carrying this T cell receptor (beta chain) showed up many times. The antigen remains undetermined. TCRdb reprocessed the multiplex PCR reads via MiXCR and lists one record per CDR3 protein. Found here are 200,000 to 300,000 distinct CDR3 sequences, over 30% of them singletons; the top ten hold about 1.2%. This record comes from a study of breast tumors, draining lymph nodes, adjacent tissues. The study's findings and limits: Tumor and nontumor repertoires were significantly more similar in luminal-like than in basal-like breast cancer. Data fit most tumor T cells coming from lymph node, expanding in tumor. Compared with lymph nodes, tumors were less diverse; compared with nontumor tissue, more. Data only fit, rather than demonstrated, lymph node origin of most tumor T cells.

Axillary draining lymph nodes of breast cancer patients supplied the node samples. This CDR3 spans 17 amino acids. The V gene end was trimmed by 1 base and the J gene end by 4 bases; junction bases not matched to a gene: 6. The sequenced sample was axillary lymph node tissue. The TCR sequence derives from a female donor with breast cancer. Some clones in this sample may be carry-over from other donors' samples. The chain uses TRBV12-3 or TRBV12-4 and TRBJ2-3, with 12 nucleotides matching TRBD2. CDR3 protein: CASSLDRLAGDPDTQYF. CDR3 bases: TGTGCCAGCAGTTTAGACCGACTAGCGGGAGATCCAGATACGCAGTATTTT.